A selection of T cell receptor beta chains follows, all from one sample in a study of neurological immune-mediated disorders. TCRdb ran MiXCR on the 5' RACE reads and lists one entry per CDR3 protein. The table records around 25,000 distinct CDR3 sequences, about 13% of them present only once. Sequenced: PBMCs. The receptors here all came from a woman aged 60 to 75 with HTLV-1-associated myelopathy (HAM/TSP). CDR3s include the opening cysteine and the closing phenylalanine or tryptophan. D genes are given only for firm matches. Rows may omit the clone size; those that give it use once, few, many or a size class.

j_call clone_size d_call v_call cdr3_aa cdr3_nt
TRBJ2-2 many . TRBV11-3 CASTWGQNTGELFF TGTGCCAGCACTTGGGGGCAGAACACCGGGGAGCTGTTTTTT
TRBJ1-1 many . TRBV5-1 CASSLGGQNTEAFF TGCGCCAGCAGCTTGGGCGGCCAGAACACTGAAGCTTTCTTT
TRBJ2-7 many . TRBV29-1 CSVGMGRNEQYF TGCAGCGTTGGGATGGGTCGGAACGAGCAGTACTTC
TRBJ1-1 many TRBD1 TRBV20-1 CSATGQGDTEAFF TGCAGTGCTACGGGACAGGGAGACACTGAAGCTTTCTTT
TRBJ1-2 few TRBD1 TRBV7-2 CASSPKDRDGYGYTF TGTGCCAGCAGCCCCAAGGACAGGGATGGCTATGGCTACACCTTC
TRBJ2-1 many TRBD1 TRBV24-1 CATADRQGNYNEQFF TGTGCCACCGCAGACAGACAGGGGAATTACAATGAGCAGTTCTTC
TRBJ1-5 many . TRBV7-2 CASSFGREGIGNQPQHF TGTGCCAGCAGCTTCGGCAGGGAAGGGATAGGCAATCAGCCCCAGCATTTT
TRBJ2-7 many . TRBV3-1 CASSRRSSEQYF TGTGCCAGCAGCCGTCGGTCTTCCGAGCAGTACTTC
TRBJ1-5 many TRBD1 TRBV20-1 CSARPRQGTDQPQHF TGCAGTGCTAGACCCCGACAGGGCACGGACCAGCCCCAGCATTTT
TRBJ2-3 . . TRBV7-2 CASSFYICSARLAGSTDTQYF .
TRBJ2-1 many TRBD2 TRBV6-2/TRBV6-3 CASSYSMGGEQFF TGTGCCAGCAGTTACTCGATGGGGGGGGAGCAGTTCTTC
TRBJ2-5 many TRBD2 TRBV7-9 CASSLGLAGLGGETQYF TGTGCCAGCAGCTTGGGACTAGCGGGACTCGGCGGGGAGACCCAGTACTTC
TRBJ1-1 few . TRBV30 CAWSPRALGTEAFF TGTGCCTGGAGTCCCAGGGCTCTGGGCACTGAAGCTTTCTTT
TRBJ1-1 few TRBD1 TRBV12-5 CASGEQGLTEAFF TGTGCTAGTGGGGAACAGGGGCTCACTGAAGCTTTCTTT
TRBJ1-5 many . TRBV20-1 CSASEAPNQPQHF TGCAGTGCTAGCGAGGCCCCCAATCAGCCCCAGCATTTT
TRBJ1-1 many . TRBV6-5 CASNAGVNTEAFF TGTGCCAGCAACGCAGGGGTGAACACTGAAGCTTTCTTT
TRBJ1-5 many TRBD1 TRBV20-1 CSARLQGRQPQHF TGCAGTGCTCGACTACAGGGGCGGCAGCCCCAGCATTTT
TRBJ2-7 many TRBD1 TRBV29-1 CSTLDRTYEQYF TGCAGCACTCTGGACAGGACCTACGAGCAGTACTTC
TRBJ2-1 many TRBD2 TRBV20-1 CSARSAGVYNEQFF TGCAGTGCTAGATCAGCGGGAGTGTACAATGAGCAGTTCTTC
TRBJ2-5 many TRBD1 TRBV20-1 CSALDRGLGPQETQYF TGCAGTGCTTTGGACAGGGGTTTAGGGCCTCAAGAGACCCAGTACTTC
TRBJ2-3 . TRBD2 TRBV20-1 CSASSGAADTQYF TGCAGTGCCTCGAGCGGGGCGGCAGATACGCAGTATTTT
TRBJ2-1 . . TRBV7-9 CASSLVTENNEQFF TGTGCCAGCAGCTTAGTTACAGAAAACAATGAGCAGTTCTTC
TRBJ1-5 medium-sized . TRBV20-1 CSAYPGTRSQPQHF TGCAGTGCTTACCCCGGGACAAGAAGTCAGCCCCAGCATTTT
TRBJ1-1 many . TRBV3-1 CASSQGDGTEAFF TGTGCCAGCAGCCAAGGGGACGGAACTGAAGCTTTCTTT
TRBJ2-7 . TRBD1 TRBV5-1 CASSSGQGGTYEQYF TGCGCCAGCAGTTCCGGACAGGGAGGCACCTACGAGCAGTACTTC
TRBJ1-5 many TRBD1 TRBV29-1 CSVLTGGANQPQHF TGCAGCGTTTTGACAGGGGGGGCGAATCAGCCCCAGCATTTT
TRBJ1-1 . TRBD1 TRBV5-4 CASSRPGQAVNTEAFF TGTGCCAGCAGCCGACCGGGACAGGCTGTGAACACTGAAGCTTTCTTT
TRBJ1-5 many . TRBV16 CASSQVRGNQPQHF TGTGCCAGCAGCCAAGTGCGCGGCAATCAGCCCCAGCATTTT
TRBJ2-7 many TRBD1 TRBV5-1 CASRAGTGVYEQYF TGCGCCAGTAGAGCTGGGACAGGGGTTTACGAGCAGTACTTC
TRBJ2-7 many . TRBV20-1 CSARGPLATNYEQYF TGCAGTGCTAGAGGCCCCCTAGCGACTAACTACGAGCAGTACTTC
TRBJ1-6 medium-sized . TRBV4-3 CASSQERDSPLHF TGCGCCAGCAGCCAAGAAAGGGACTCACCCCTCCACTTT
TRBJ2-3 many TRBD2 TRBV20-1 CSARRAGVTDTQYF TGCAGTGCTAGACGAGCGGGAGTTACAGATACGCAGTATTTT
TRBJ2-2 . TRBD2 TRBV2 CASAPLREATGELFF TGTGCCAGCGCCCCACTTCGGGAGGCCACCGGGGAGCTGTTTTTT
TRBJ2-3 many TRBD1 TRBV10-3 CAISRDRVGDTQYF TGTGCCATCAGTAGGGACAGGGTGGGCGATACGCAGTATTTT
TRBJ2-7 many TRBD1 TRBV10-3 CAISDSLGTGENEQYF TGTGCCATCAGTGATTCCCTCGGGACAGGGGAAAACGAGCAGTACTTC
TRBJ2-2 medium-sized . TRBV20-1 CSAPGIGGDTGELFF TGCAGTGCCCCAGGCATAGGGGGGGACACCGGGGAGCTGTTTTTT
TRBJ1-1 many . TRBV12-3/TRBV12-4 CASSPGGMNTEAFF TGTGCCAGCAGTCCGGGGGGCATGAACACTGAAGCTTTCTTT
TRBJ2-1 . . TRBV20-1 CSARAGTLGYGYNEQFF TGCAGTGCTAGAGCCGGGACACTGGGCTATGGCTACAATGAGCAGTTCTTC
TRBJ2-2 many . TRBV20-1 CSAEDSSNTGELFF TGCAGTGCTGAGGACAGTTCGAACACCGGGGAGCTGTTTTTT
TRBJ1-1 many . TRBV6-1 CASSERQIFTEAFF TGTGCCAGCAGTGAAAGACAGATCTTCACTGAAGCTTTCTTT
TRBJ1-3 many . TRBV4-3 CASSQGVDTIGNTIYF TGCGCCAGCAGCCAAGGGGTTGACACGATAGGAAACACCATATATTTT
TRBJ1-2 many . TRBV11-3 CASSPSYNYGYTF TGTGCCAGCAGCCCTTCTTATAACTATGGCTACACCTTC
TRBJ2-1 many . TRBV6-6 CASSGPDVGEQFF TGTGCCAGCAGCGGACCAGACGTGGGTGAGCAGTTCTTC